The 13 T cell receptor beta chains in this list originate from one sample, sequenced in a study of neoadjuvant anti-PD-1 for oral cavity cancer. Documented time point: after neoadjuvant nivolumab, at surgical resection. Only in-frame clones appear in the TCRdb table, and some are missing; sequencing was by immunoSEQ multiplex PCR. The sample lists approximately 15,000 clones; 35% to 40% were seen once. Material: tumor tissue, obtained after nivolumab (anti-PD-1) treatment. Every receptor here comes from a person aged 35 to 85 with oral cavity squamous cell carcinoma.

The rearrangement joins TRBV4-1 to TRBJ2-3, with TRBD1 matching over 11 bases. The CDR3 has 18 amino acids. The germline V gene has CDR1 MGHRA and CDR2 YSYEKL. The V segment lost 0 bases and the J segment 3 bases; nucleotides outside the gene matches: 8. Here the CDR3 DNA reads TGCGCCAGCAGCCAAGAGGTTTTCGGACAGGGGGCGACAGATACGCAGTATTTT. Protein sequence: CASSQEVFGQGATDTQYF.

Only a few counts were recorded for this clone. The genes are TRBV7-2 and TRBJ2-5; D may correspond to TRBD1 or TRBD2 (5 bases each). Germline-derived CDR1 and CDR2 are SGHTA and FQGNSA. Trimming removed 4 bases at V and 7 bases at J, with 16 bases between. The CDR3 totals 14 residues. CDR3 nucleotides: TGTGCCAGCAGCTCCGAGGGCAGGGCGGGGACCCAGTACTTC. It specifies CASSSEGRAGTQYF.

This chain connects TRBV5-6 to TRBJ1-4; the D is unclear. With 2 bases removed from V and 0 bases from J, the gap between germline ends came to 5 bases. The CDR3 is made up of 14 amino acids. Germline CDR1 SGHDT, CDR2 YYEEEE. The CDR3 here is CASSFVATNEKLFF. CDR3 sequence (DNA): TGTGCCAGCAGCTTTGTTGCAACTAATGAAAAACTGTTTTTT.

This clone occurred a few times. The chain employs TRBV19 and TRBJ2-1; 8 bases agree with TRBD2. CDR3 length: 15 residues. Germline assignment: CDR1 LNHDA and CDR2 SQIVND (reference sequence). V dropped 3 bases and J dropped 4; count of bases not matched to a gene: 5. The DNA for the CDR3 is TGTGCCAGTAGTATTTTTAGCGGGGAGTACAATGAGCAGTTCTTC. Protein product: CASSIFSGEYNEQFF.

The rearrangement uses TRBV6-1 and TRBJ1-3, with D hard to call. Deletions cut 5 bases from V and 4 bases from J, with 12 bases between. Per germline, CDR1 MNHNS and CDR2 SASEGT. The CDR3 spans 14 residues. The CDR3 loop reads CASSYSVPGNTIYF. The CDR3, as DNA: TGTGCCAGCAGTTATTCAGTGCCCGGAAACACCATATATTTT.

V usage is TRBV4-1 and J usage is TRBJ2-5; D unclear. The CDR3 length is 14 residues. Germline assignment: CDR1 MGHRA and CDR2 YSYEKL. V gave up 0 bases and J gave up 7 bases, with 12 bases separating them. The CDR3 region has the DNA TGCGCCAGCAGCCAAGAAAAGGTGTCTGGGACCCAGTACTTC. It encodes CASSQEKVSGTQYF.

The chain is built from TRBV7-8 and TRBJ2-7; D call uncertain. The CDR3 is 14 amino acids. From germline, CDR1 is SGHVS and CDR2 FQNEAQ. V was cut by 1 base and J by 1 base, with 8 bases left in between. Written as DNA, the CDR3 is TGTGCCAGCAGCTTAGAGTCTCAGTCCTACGAGCAGTACTTC. Its protein is CASSLESQSYEQYF.

For this clone: The junction does not match germline at one end; this may be a read error. The gene calls are TRBV5-4 and TRBJ1-4, with 7 bases that match TRBD1. CDR3 size: 16 residues. Germline CDR1 SGHNT, CDR2 YYREEE (reference sequence). CDR3 loop: CASSQQRGRKNEKLFF. Written as DNA, the CDR3 is TGCGCCAGCAGCCAACAGAGGGGGCGGAAGAATGAAAAACTGTTTTTT.

This clone appeared many times. The V call is TRBV5-4, the J call TRBJ2-2; D is possibly TRBD2 (5 bases). Germline V gene data show CDR1 as SGHNT and CDR2 as YYREEE (reference sequence). V shed 0 bases and J shed 3 bases, with 9 bases lying between them. The CDR3 has 15 amino acids. CDR3 DNA: TGTGCCAGCAGCTTGGAACTAGGTGACACCGGGGAGCTGTTTTTT. Protein product: CASSLELGDTGELFF.

This clone was seen a few times. CDR3 residues: CASRPGDRLNSPLHF. The DNA of the CDR3 is TGTGCCAGCAGACCCGGGGACCGGCTTAATTCACCCCTCCACTTT. The rearrangement links TRBV7-2 to TRBJ1-6, with D maybe TRBD1 (5 bases). The CDR3 loop spans 15 amino acids. CDR1 SGHTA and CDR2 FQGNSA come from the germline V gene. Trimming removed 6 bases at V and 6 bases at J, with 15 bases between. The whole variable domain, remainder taken from reference TRBV7-2 and TRBJ1-6, is GAGVSQSPSNKVTEKGKDVELRCDPISGHTALYWYRQSLGQGLEFLIYFQGNSAPDKSGLPSDRFSAERTGGSVSTLTIQRTQQEDSAVYLCASRPGDRLNSPLHFGNGTRLTVT.

This rearrangement joins TRBV2 to TRBJ2-7; the match to TRBD2 covers 7 bases. The CDR3 totals 14 residues. CDR1 is SNHLY and CDR2 is FYNNEI in the germline V gene. V gave up 9 bases and J gave up 4 bases; unmatched junction bases: 12. The CDR3 loop is CARCRGEGRYEQYF. The CDR3 nucleotides are TGTGCCAGGTGCCGGGGGGAGGGTAGGTACGAGCAGTACTTC. Based on the CDR3 plus reference TRBV2 and TRBJ2-7, the full variable domain is EPEVTQTPSHQVTQMGQEVILRCVPISNHLYFYWYRQILGQKVEFLVSFYNNEISEKSEIFDDQFSVERPDGSNFTLKIRSTKLEDSAMYFCARCRGEGRYEQYFGPGTRLTVT.

This clone appeared a few times. The chain carries TRBV10-3 and TRBJ2-3; D is ambiguous. CDR1 is ENHRY, CDR2 SYGVKD, per germline. This CDR3 contains 15 residues. V lost 2 bases and J 6 bases, leaving 15 bases between the germline ends. This CDR3 is CAISEPRLKPDTQYF. The CDR3 region has the DNA TGTGCCATCAGTGAGCCCCGACTCAAGCCGGATACGCAGTATTTT.

This clone appeared a few times. The rearrangement joins TRBV4-1 to TRBJ1-4; D not resolved. V was pared by 0 bases and J by 3 bases, with 11 bases between. CDR3 length equals 16 residues. Germline assignment: CDR1 MGHRA and CDR2 YSYEKL. CDR3 protein: CASSQDRFEANEKLFF. CDR3 in DNA: TGCGCCAGCAGCCAAGATCGGTTCGAAGCTAATGAAAAACTGTTTTTT.